This T cell receptor beta chain was observed in a study of CD8 T cells in Susac syndrome. Findings and limits, study-wide: By the study's own acknowledgment, its TCR sequencing and HLA analysis included relatively few individuals.

TCR beta sequences were obtained from blood CD8+ and CD4+ T cells. About this clonotype itself: Its cognate antigen is unknown.

RNA in amounts of about 0.5 to 1 ug was reverse transcribed with random hexamers. TCR beta CDR3 was amplified by immunoSEQ multiplex PCR. This amplification extended across 54 Vbeta and 13 Jbeta segments. Using its own MiXCR run on the immunoSEQ multiplex PCR reads, TCRdb lists one record per CDR3 protein. The table lists 130,000 or so distinct CDR3 sequences, roughly 94% of them singletons. The sample consisted of CD4+ T cells from PBMCs. This TCR was recovered from a human donor in good health.

CDR3 in DNA: TGTGCCAGCAGTTACTCGTCTAGCGGGAGAGGCTACGAGCAGTACTTC. This translates into CASSYSSSGRGYEQYF. The V call is TRBV6-5, the J call TRBJ2-7, with TRBD2 matching 10 bases. The CDR3 covers 16 residues. The germline gives CDR1 MNHEY, CDR2 SVGAGI. V was clipped by 0 bases and J by 3 bases; unmatched bases: 5.